Listed below are T cell receptor beta chains from one sample, sequenced in a study of shared clonotypes between healthy human individuals. Produced via immunoSEQ multiplex PCR; TCRdb's table is partial and in-frame only. This sample has fewer than 550,000 clones, with 75% to 80% found just once. Sequencing was done on a sample of PBMCs. These TCRs come from a woman in her forties in good health. Some clones in this sample may be carry-over from other donors' samples. Both conserved end residues are part of each CDR3. D genes are given only for firm matches. Clone size appears in some rows only: once, few, many, or a class for an expanded clone.

d_gene	j_gene	v_gene	abundance	CDR3aa	CDR3nt
TRBD2	TRBJ2-1	TRBV19	NA	CASSIGWTSGQSSYNEQFF	TGTGCCAGTAGTATTGGCTGGACTAGCGGCCAGAGCTCCTACAATGAGCAGTTCTTC
NA	TRBJ2-7	TRBV29-1	NA	CSVSGPSYEQYF	TGCAGCGTATCGGGCCCTTCCTACGAGCAGTACTTC
NA	TRBJ2-1	TRBV5-1	NA	CASSLGSRDVQFF	TGCGCCAGCAGCTTGGGTTCGCGGGACGTGCAGTTCTTC
NA	TRBJ1-4	TRBV4-2	NA	CASSQDRRGHEKLFF	TGTGCCAGCAGCCAAGATCGAAGGGGCCATGAAAAACTGTTTTTT
NA	TRBJ2-7	TRBV9	NA	CASSVGGVSSYEQYF	TGTGCCAGCAGCGTAGGCGGGGTGAGCTCCTACGAGCAGTACTTC
NA	TRBJ2-2	TRBV18	once	CASSPVWGNTGELFF	TGTGCCAGCTCACCGGTCTGGGGGAACACCGGGGAGCTGTTTTTT
TRBD2	TRBJ2-1	TRBV7-2	few	CASSLPGTSGRDNEQFF	TGTGCCAGCAGCCTTCCTGGGACTAGCGGGAGGGACAATGAGCAGTTCTTC
NA	TRBJ1-1	TRBV27	few	CASSLTGLNTEAFF	TGTGCCAGCAGTTTAACAGGATTGAACACTGAAGCTTTCTTT
NA	TRBJ2-2	TRBV5-6	NA	CASSLQASSNTGELFF	TGTGCCAGCAGCCTACAGGCATCTTCGAACACCGGGGAGCTGTTTTTT
NA	TRBJ1-1	TRBV6-1	NA	CASSTGLTTEAFF	TGTGCCAGTAGTACAGGGTTAACGACTGAAGCTTTCTTT
NA	TRBJ1-4	TRBV29-1	NA	CSVRTANEKLFF	TGCAGCGTTCGGACGGCTAATGAAAAACTGTTTTTT
TRBD2	TRBJ2-5	TRBV7-2	NA	CASSFQWGEGETQYF	TGTGCCAGCAGCTTTCAGTGGGGGGAGGGAGAGACCCAGTACTTC
NA	TRBJ1-5	TRBV4-1	NA	CASSQDWLSNQPQHF	TGCGCCAGCAGCCAAGACTGGCTGAGCAATCAGCCCCAGCATTTT
NA	TRBJ2-1	TRBV27	once	CASSFMAEQFF	TGTGCCAGCAGTTTTATGGCGGAGCAGTTCTTC
NA	TRBJ1-2	TRBV6-1	NA	CASSLNAWDDYGYTF	TGTGCCAGCAGTCTCAACGCTTGGGACGACTATGGCTACACCTTC
NA	TRBJ2-7	TRBV5-6	NA	CASSLGSGEQYF	TGTGCCAGCAGCTTGGGTTCGGGTGAGCAGTACTTC
TRBD2	TRBJ2-7	TRBV7-3	NA	CASSSPGLADYYEQYF	TGTGCCAGCAGCTCCCCCGGACTAGCGGACTACTACGAGCAGTACTTC
NA	TRBJ2-7	TRBV7-2	NA	CASSALRLSEQYF	TGTGCCAGCAGCGCCCTAAGGCTCTCCGAGCAGTACTTC
NA	TRBJ1-5	TRBV11-2	NA	CASSLDLNQPQHF	TGTGCCAGCAGCTTAGACCTGAATCAGCCCCAGCATTTT
TRBD2	TRBJ2-7	TRBV5-1	NA	CASSPSGGSYEQYF	TGCGCCAGCAGCCCTAGCGGGGGATCCTACGAGCAGTACTTC
NA	TRBJ2-3	TRBV2	NA	CASSEEGTSQDTQYF	TGTGCCAGCAGTGAAGAGGGGACCTCCCAAGATACGCAGTATTTT
NA	TRBJ2-7	TRBV27	many	CASTSGHEQYF	TGTGCCAGTACCAGCGGGCACGAGCAGTACTTC
NA	TRBJ1-5	TRBV28	few	CASSSPWEGGVNSNQPQHF	TGTGCCAGCAGTTCACCCTGGGAAGGGGGGGTCAATAGCAATCAGCCCCAGCATTTT